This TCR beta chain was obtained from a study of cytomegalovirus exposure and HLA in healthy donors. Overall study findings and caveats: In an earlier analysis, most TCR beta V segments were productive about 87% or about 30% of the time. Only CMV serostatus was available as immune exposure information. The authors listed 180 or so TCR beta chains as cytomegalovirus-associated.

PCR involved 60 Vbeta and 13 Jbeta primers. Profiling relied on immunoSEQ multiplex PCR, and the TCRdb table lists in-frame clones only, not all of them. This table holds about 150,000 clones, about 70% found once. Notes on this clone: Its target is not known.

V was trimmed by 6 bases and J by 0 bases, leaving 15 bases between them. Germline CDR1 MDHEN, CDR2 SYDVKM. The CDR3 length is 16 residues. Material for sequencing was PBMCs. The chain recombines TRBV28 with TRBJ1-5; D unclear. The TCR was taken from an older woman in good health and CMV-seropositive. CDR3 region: CASSAGGRGSNQPQHF. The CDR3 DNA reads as TGTGCCAGCAGCGCTGGCGGCCGGGGTAGCAATCAGCCCCAGCATTTT.